The source of this T cell receptor (beta chain) is a study of blood T cells in healthy people across ages. A second PCR of 7 to 11 cycles used a sample-barcoded 5' primer and a J-beta primer mix. From each sample, at least 2.5 million paired-end reads containing CDR3 were obtained. One entry per CDR3 protein results from TCRdb running MiXCR on the 5' RACE reads. The sample shows 920,000 or so distinct CDR3 sequences, around 43% of them seen only once. Study-wide results and limits: As age increased, TCR beta diversity per million T cells fell in a roughly linear fashion.

This clonotype showed up just a few times. Its antigen is not identified. Germline V lookup: CDR1 MDHEN, CDR2 SYDVKM. The V end lost 7 bases, the J end lost 6 bases, and 21 bases lay between the germline ends. The CDR3 sequence is 15 residues long. The sample comprised blood. The gene calls are TRBV28 and TRBJ1-2, with D tentatively TRBD1 (6 bases). The TCR comes from an older woman in good health. In DNA form, the CDR3 reads TGTGCCAGCAACAGTCCACAGGGAAGAGGGGATGGCTACACCTTC. This translates into CASNSPQGRGDGYTF.